Here is one TCR beta chain with its context. Its matching antigen is unknown. Germline and junction disagree at one end, which may indicate a read error. CDR1 and CDR2 (germline): SGHVS, FNYEAQ. This CDR3 is built from 14 residues. This sample is drawn from a study of shared clonotypes between healthy human individuals. Findings and caveats of the study: It was only blood that was sampled, and tissue repertoires likely differ.

Free of recent acute infections or vaccinations, the donors were healthy HIV-negative adults. All the donors were Caucasian adults who lived in Nashville, Tennessee. Sequencing on ten immunoSEQ deep assay plates was performed for unsorted PBMC DNA. Generated by immunoSEQ multiplex PCR, the TCRdb table keeps only in-frame clones and is missing some. This table holds about 490,000 clones, roughly 80% found once. This TCR derives from a woman between 40 and 50 years old in good health. Some clones in this sample may be carry-over from other donors' samples. The sequencing input was PBMCs. The chain links TRBV7-6 to TRBJ2-1, with 11 bases aligning to TRBD2. CDR3 residues: CASSLAGGLDEQFF. In nucleotides, the CDR3 is TGTGCCAGCAGCCTAGCGGGAGGTCTTGATGAGCAGTTCTTC.